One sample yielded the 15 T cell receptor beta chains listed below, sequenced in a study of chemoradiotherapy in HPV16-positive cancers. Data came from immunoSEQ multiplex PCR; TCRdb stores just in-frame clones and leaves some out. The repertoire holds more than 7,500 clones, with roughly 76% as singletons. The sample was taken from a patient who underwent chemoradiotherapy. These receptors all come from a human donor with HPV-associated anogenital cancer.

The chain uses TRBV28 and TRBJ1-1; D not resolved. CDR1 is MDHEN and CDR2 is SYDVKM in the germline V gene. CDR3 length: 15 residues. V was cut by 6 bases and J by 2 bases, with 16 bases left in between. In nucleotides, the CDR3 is TGTGCCAGCAGACCTCCGGGAGGAGGTAACACTGAAGCTTTCTTT. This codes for CASRPPGGGNTEAFF.

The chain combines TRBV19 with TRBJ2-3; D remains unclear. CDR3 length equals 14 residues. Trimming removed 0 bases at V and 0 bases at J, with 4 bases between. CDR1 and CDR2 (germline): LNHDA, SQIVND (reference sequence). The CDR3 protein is CASSIDRSTDTQYF. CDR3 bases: TGTGCCAGTAGTATAGACAGAAGCACAGATACGCAGTATTTT. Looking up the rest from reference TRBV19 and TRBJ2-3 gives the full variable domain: DGGITQSPKYLFRKEGQNVTLSCEQNLNHDAMYWYRQDPGQGLRLIYYSQIVNDFQKGDIAEGYSVSREKKESFPLTVTSAQKNPTAFYLCASSIDRSTDTQYFGPGTRLTVL.

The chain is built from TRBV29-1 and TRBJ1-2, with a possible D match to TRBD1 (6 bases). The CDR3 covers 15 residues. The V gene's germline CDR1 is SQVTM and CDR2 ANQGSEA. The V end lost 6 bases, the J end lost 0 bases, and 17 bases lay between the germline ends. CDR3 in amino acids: CSVPLTGLTNYGYTF. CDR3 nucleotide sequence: TGCAGCGTCCCCCTGACAGGACTGACTAACTATGGCTACACCTTC.

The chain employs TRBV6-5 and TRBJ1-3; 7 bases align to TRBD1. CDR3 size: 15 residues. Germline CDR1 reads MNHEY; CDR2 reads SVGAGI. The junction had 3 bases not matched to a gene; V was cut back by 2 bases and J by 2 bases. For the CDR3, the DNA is TGTGCCAGCAGTTACCAGGGGGTTGCTGGAAACACCATATATTTT. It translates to CASSYQGVAGNTIYF.

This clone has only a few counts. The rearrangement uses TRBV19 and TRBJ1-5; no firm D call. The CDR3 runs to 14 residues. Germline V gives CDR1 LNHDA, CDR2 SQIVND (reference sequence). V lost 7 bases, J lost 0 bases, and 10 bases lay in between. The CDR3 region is CASMDSYSNQPQHF. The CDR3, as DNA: TGTGCCAGTATGGATTCTTATAGCAATCAGCCCCAGCATTTT.

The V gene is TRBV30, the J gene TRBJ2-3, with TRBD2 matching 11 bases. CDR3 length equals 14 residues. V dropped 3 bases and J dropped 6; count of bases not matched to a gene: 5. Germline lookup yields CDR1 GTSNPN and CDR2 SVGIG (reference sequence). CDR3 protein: CAWSDPSGGDTQYF. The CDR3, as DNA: TGTGCCTGGAGCGATCCTAGCGGGGGGGATACGCAGTATTTT.

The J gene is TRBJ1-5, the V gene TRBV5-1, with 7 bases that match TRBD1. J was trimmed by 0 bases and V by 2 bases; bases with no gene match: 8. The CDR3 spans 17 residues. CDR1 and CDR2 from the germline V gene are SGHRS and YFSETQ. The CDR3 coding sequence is TGCGCCAGCAGCTTTCTGACAGGGCCGTATAGCAATCAGCCCCAGCATTTT. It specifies CASSFLTGPYSNQPQHF.

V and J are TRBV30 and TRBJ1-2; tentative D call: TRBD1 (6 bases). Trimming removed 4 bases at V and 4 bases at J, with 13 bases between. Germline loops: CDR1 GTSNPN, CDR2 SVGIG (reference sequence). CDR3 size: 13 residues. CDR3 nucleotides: TGTGCCTGGACCAACAGGGTTTCCTATGGCTACACCTTC. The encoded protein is CAWTNRVSYGYTF.

The CDR3 here is CASSSIAGPYEQYF. For the CDR3, the DNA is TGTGCCAGCAGCTCAATAGCGGGACCCTACGAGCAGTACTTC. This chain links TRBV7-9 with TRBJ2-7, with 8 bases fitting TRBD2. The CDR3 consists of 14 residues. After removal of 4 bases from V and 2 bases from J, the junction contained 4 bases not matched to a gene. Germline V gene lookup returns CDR1 SEHNR and CDR2 FQNEAQ (reference sequence).

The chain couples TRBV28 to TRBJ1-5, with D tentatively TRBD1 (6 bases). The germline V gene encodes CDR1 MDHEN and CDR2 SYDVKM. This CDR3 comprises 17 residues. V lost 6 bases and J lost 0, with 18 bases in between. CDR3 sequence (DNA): TGTGCCAGCAGAGGACAGCGAGGAAGACTTAGCAATCAGCCCCAGCATTTT. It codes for CASRGQRGRLSNQPQHF.

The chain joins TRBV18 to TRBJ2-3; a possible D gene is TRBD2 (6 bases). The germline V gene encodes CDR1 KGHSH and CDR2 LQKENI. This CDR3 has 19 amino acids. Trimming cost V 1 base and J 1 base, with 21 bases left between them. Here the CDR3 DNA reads TGTGCCAGCTCACCACTATCAGGGACTCCAAAGTTCGGCACAGATACGCAGTATTTT. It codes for CASSPLSGTPKFGTDTQYF. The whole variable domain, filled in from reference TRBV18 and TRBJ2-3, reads NAGVMQNPRHLVRRRGQEARLRCSPMKGHSHVYWYRQLPEEGLKFMVYLQKENIIDESGMPKERFSAEFPKEGPSILRIQQVVRGDSAAYFCASSPLSGTPKFGTDTQYFGPGTRLTVL.

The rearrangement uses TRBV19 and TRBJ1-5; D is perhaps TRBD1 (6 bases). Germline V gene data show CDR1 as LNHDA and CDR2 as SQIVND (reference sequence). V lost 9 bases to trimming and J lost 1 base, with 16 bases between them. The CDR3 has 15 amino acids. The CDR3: CASRGLLGSNQPQHF. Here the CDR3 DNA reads TGTGCCAGCAGGGGACTCCTGGGGAGCAATCAGCCCCAGCATTTT.

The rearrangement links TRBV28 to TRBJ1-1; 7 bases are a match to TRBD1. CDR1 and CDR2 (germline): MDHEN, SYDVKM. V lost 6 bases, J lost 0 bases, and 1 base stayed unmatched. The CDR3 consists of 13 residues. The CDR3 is CASRDRMNTEAFF. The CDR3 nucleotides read TGTGCCAGCAGGGACAGGATGAACACTGAAGCTTTCTTT.

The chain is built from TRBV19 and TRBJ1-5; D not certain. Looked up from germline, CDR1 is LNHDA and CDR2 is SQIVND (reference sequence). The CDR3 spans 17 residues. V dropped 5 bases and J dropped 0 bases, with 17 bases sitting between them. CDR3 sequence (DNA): TGTGCCAGTAGTTTAATGCGGGGAAGGAGTAGCAATCAGCCCCAGCATTTT. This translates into CASSLMRGRSSNQPQHF.

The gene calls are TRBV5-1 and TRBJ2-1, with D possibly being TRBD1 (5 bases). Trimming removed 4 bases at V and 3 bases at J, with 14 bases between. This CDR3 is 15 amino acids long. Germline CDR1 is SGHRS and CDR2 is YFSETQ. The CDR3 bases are TGCGCCAGCAGCCCGACGGACATTTTCTACAATGAGCAGTTCTTC. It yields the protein CASSPTDIFYNEQFF.